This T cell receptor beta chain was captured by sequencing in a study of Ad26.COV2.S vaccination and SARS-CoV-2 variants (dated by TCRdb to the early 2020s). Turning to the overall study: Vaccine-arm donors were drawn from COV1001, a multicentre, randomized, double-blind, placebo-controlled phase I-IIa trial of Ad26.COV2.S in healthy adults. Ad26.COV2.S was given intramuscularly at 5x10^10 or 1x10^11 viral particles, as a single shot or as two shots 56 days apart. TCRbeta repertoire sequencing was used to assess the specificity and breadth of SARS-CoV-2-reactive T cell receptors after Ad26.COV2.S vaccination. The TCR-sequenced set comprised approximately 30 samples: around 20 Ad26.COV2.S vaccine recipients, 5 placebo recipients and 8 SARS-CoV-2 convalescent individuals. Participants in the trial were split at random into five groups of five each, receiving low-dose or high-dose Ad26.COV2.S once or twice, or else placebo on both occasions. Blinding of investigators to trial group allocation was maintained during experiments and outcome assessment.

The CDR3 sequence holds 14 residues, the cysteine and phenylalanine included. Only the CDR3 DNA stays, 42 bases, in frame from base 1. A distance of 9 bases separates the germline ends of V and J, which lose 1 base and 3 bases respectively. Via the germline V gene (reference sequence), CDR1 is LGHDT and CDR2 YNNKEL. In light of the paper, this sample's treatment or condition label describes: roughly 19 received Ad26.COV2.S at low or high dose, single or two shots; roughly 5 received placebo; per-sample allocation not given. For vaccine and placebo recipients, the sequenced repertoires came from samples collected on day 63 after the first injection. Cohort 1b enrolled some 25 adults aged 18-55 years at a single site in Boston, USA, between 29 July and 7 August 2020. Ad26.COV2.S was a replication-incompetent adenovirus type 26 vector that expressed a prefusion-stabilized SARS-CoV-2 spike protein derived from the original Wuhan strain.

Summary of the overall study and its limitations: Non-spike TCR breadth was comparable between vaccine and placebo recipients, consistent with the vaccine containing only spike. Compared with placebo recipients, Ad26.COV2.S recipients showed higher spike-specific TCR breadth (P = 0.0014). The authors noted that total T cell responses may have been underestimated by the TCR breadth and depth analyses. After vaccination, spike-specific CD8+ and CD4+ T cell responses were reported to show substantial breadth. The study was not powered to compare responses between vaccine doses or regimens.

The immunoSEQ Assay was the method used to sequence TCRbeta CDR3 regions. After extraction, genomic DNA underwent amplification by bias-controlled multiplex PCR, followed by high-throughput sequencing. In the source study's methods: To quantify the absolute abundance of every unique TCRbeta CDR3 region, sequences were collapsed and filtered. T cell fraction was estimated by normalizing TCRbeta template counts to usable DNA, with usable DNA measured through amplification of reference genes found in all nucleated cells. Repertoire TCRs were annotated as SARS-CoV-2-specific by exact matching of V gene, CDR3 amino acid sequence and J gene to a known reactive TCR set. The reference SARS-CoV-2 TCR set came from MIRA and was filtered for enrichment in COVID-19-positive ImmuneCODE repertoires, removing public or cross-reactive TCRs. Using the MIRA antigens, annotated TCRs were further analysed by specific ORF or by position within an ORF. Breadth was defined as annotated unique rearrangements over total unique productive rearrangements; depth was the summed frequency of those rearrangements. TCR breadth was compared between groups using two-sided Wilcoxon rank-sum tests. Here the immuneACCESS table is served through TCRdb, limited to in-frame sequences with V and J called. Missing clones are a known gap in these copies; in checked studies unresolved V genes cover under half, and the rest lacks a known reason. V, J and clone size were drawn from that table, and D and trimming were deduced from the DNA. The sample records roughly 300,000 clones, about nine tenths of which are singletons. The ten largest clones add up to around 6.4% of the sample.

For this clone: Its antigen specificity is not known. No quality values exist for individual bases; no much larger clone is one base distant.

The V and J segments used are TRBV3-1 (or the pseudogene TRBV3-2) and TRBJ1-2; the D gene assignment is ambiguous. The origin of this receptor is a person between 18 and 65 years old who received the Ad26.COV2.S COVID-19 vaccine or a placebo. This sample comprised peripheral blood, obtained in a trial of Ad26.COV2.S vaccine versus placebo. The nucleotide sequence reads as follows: TGTGCCAGCAGCCAAGTTGAGGGTCACTATGGCTACACCTTC. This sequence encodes CASSQVEGHYGYTF.